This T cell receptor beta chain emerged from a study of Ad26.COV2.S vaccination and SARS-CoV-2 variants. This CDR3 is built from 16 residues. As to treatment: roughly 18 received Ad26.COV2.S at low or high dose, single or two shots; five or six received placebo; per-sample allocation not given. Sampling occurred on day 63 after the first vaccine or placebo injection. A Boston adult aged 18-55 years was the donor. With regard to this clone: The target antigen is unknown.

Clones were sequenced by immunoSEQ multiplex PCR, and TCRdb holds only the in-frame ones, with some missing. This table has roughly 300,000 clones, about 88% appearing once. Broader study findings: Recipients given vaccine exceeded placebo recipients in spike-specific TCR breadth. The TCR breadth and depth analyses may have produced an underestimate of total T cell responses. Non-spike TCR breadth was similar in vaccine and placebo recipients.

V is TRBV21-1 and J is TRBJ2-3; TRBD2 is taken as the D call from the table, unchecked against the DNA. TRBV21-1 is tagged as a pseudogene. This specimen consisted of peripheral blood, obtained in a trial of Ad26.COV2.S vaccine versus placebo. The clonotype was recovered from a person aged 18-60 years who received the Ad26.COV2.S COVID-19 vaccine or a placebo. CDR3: CASSKVPSGFRDTQYF. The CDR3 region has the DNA TGTGCCAGCAGCAAGGTCCCTAGCGGGTTCCGAGATACGCAGTATTTT.